The clone carrying this T cell receptor beta chain was counted a single time. The antigen is unknown. Under 3 months was the duration of disease in ophthalmopathy patients, who also had a Clinical Activity Score of at least 3 and a NOSPECS grade of at least 4. A patient was excluded if there was uncontrolled infection, other autoimmune disease, pregnancy or lactation. These data are taken from a study of T cells in Graves' hyperthyroidism and ophthalmopathy. Trimming stripped 8 bases from V and 7 bases from J, with 18 bases between. CDR3 length equals 13 residues. CDR1 is LNHDA, CDR2 SQIVND, per germline (reference sequence). Whole-study findings and limits: Blood also held most thyroid clonotypes expanded beyond 0.001.

From RNA transcripts, TCR beta CDR3 regions were amplified. First-round RT-PCR of the TCR CDR3 relied on the HTBI primer set. TCRdb redid the calling of the multiplex PCR reads with MiXCR, one entry per CDR3 protein. This table holds about 52,000 distinct CDR3 sequences, approximately 52% found once. The chain recombines TRBV19 with TRBJ2-7; D possibly corresponds to TRBD1 (5 bases). The sequenced material came from blood. This sequence originates from a woman in her 50s with Graves' ophthalmopathy. CDR3 region: CASGGASVGEQYF. In DNA, the CDR3 is TGTGCCAGTGGTGGGGCCAGCGTCGGAGAGCAGTACTTC.